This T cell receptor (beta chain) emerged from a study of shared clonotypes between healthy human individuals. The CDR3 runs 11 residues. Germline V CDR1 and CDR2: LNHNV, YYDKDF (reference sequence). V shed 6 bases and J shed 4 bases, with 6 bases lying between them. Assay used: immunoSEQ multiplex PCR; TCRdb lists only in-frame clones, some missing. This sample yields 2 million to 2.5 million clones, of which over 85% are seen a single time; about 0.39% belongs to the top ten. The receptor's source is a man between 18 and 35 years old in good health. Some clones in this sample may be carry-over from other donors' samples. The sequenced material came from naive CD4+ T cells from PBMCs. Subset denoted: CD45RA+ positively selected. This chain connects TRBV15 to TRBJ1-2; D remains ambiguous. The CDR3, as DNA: TGTGCCACCAGTAAGGGCTATGGCTACACCTTC. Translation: CATSKGYGYTF.